The 13 T cell receptor beta chains listed next were all sequenced from one sample in a study of blood T cell repertoires in COVID-19. Using immunoSEQ multiplex PCR, the repertoire was profiled, and TCRdb retains in-frame clones only, with some absent. The sample lists about 270,000 clones; 88% were seen once. The material sequenced was PBMCs or T cells enriched from blood (not recorded which). All receptors derive from a woman aged 50 to 60 who had recovered from COVID-19.

There are a few counts of this clone. The chain combines TRBV2 with TRBJ1-5; 7 bases align to TRBD1. V shed 2 bases, J shed 3 bases, and the junction held 1 base outside the gene matches. Germline values: CDR1 SNHLY, CDR2 FYNNEI. This CDR3 has 14 residues. The CDR3 protein is CASSETGDNQPQHF. In DNA form, the CDR3 reads TGTGCCAGCAGTGAAACAGGGGACAATCAGCCCCAGCATTTT.

The gene calls are TRBV6-2 or TRBV6-3 and TRBJ1-5; maybe TRBD1 (6 bases). Germline CDR1 reads MNHEY; CDR2 reads SVGEGT. V was clipped by 2 bases and J by 1 base, with 18 bases between them. This CDR3 comprises 18 residues. The CDR3 protein is CASSYRAQGRGSNQPQHF. Here the CDR3 DNA reads TGTGCCAGCAGTTACAGGGCACAGGGTCGGGGCAGCAATCAGCCCCAGCATTTT.

This sequence joins TRBV7-8 and TRBJ2-3; 10 bases align to TRBD1. CDR3 length equals 14 residues. J lost 10 bases, V lost 0 bases, and 4 bases had no gene match. The germline V gene encodes CDR1 SGHVS and CDR2 FQNEAQ. DNA for the CDR3: TGTGCCAGCAGCTTAGCGGGACAGGGGTCTCCGCAGTATTTT. Protein: CASSLAGQGSPQYF.

The genes are TRBV5-6 and TRBJ1-2; possibly TRBD1 for D (6 bases). Deletions cut 1 base from V and 4 bases from J, with 11 bases between. Germline values: CDR1 SGHDT, CDR2 YYEEEE. The CDR3 runs 14 residues. The CDR3 region is CASSLTDRRYGYTF. The CDR3 coding sequence is TGTGCCAGCAGCTTGACCGACAGGCGCTATGGCTACACCTTC.

The chain employs TRBV10-3 and TRBJ1-2, with no clear D. The CDR3 is made up of 12 amino acids. Trimming cost V 5 bases and J 4 bases, with 8 bases left between them. CDR1 is ENHRY, CDR2 SYGVKD, per germline. The CDR3 coding sequence is TGTGCCATCAGTAACTCGGGCTATGGCTACACCTTC. It encodes CAISNSGYGYTF.

The chain couples TRBV14 to TRBJ1-1; 7 nucleotides agree with TRBD1. V shed 0 bases, J shed 0 bases, and the junction held 1 base outside the gene matches. There are 15 residues in the CDR3. From germline, CDR1 is SGHDN and CDR2 FVKESK. The CDR3 sequence is CASSQETGMNTEAFF. Here the CDR3 DNA reads TGTGCCAGCAGCCAAGAGACAGGGATGAACACTGAAGCTTTCTTT.

V and J are TRBV28 and TRBJ2-6, with a tentative D call TRBD2 (6 bases). The CDR3 runs to 14 residues. Germline V lookup: CDR1 MDHEN, CDR2 SYDVKM. V shed 6 bases and J shed 3 bases, with 9 bases lying between them. In DNA form, the CDR3 reads TGTGCCAGCAGGGAGGGAAGTGGGGCCAACGTCCTGACTTTC. As protein: CASREGSGANVLTF.

This clone was observed a single time. This sequence joins TRBV5-1 and TRBJ1-1; the D gene is possibly TRBD1 (6 bases). CDR1 and CDR2 (germline): SGHRS, YFSETQ. The ends were cut back, 0 bases at V and 4 bases at J, with 10 bases in the middle. The CDR3 is made up of 14 amino acids. The CDR3 DNA is TGCGCCAGCAGCTTGGAGGGGGTTGGCACTGAAGCTTTCTTT. This gives the protein CASSLEGVGTEAFF.

The V gene is TRBV28, the J gene TRBJ1-1; 9 nucleotides line up with TRBD1. The V segment lost 6 bases and the J segment 4 bases; nucleotides outside the gene matches: 12. Germline V lookup: CDR1 MDHEN, CDR2 SYDVKM. There are 16 residues in the CDR3. The CDR3 DNA reads as TGTGCCAGCAGGAGACGCACAGGGGGCTCCAGCACTGAAGCTTTCTTT. This gives the protein CASRRRTGGSSTEAFF.

CDR3 loop: CASKQGDLYNEQFF. As DNA, the CDR3 is TGTGCCAGTAAGCAGGGGGATCTCTACAATGAGCAGTTCTTC. This chain uses TRBV19 with TRBJ2-1; 7 nucleotides agree with TRBD1. CDR3 size: 14 residues. The germline V gene has CDR1 LNHDA and CDR2 SQIVND (reference sequence). J was trimmed by 3 bases and V by 7 bases; bases with no gene match: 6.

This chain connects TRBV18 to TRBJ2-3, with D possibly TRBD2 on 5 matching bases. The V end lost 4 bases, the J end lost 0 bases, and 11 bases lay between the germline ends. The CDR3 spans 15 residues. CDR1 and CDR2 from the germline V gene are KGHSH and LQKENI. CDR3 sequence: CASSQIGVSTDTQYF. The CDR3 region has the DNA TGTGCCAGCTCACAAATCGGGGTTAGCACAGATACGCAGTATTTT.

This clone has only a few counts. The V gene is TRBV5-5, the J gene TRBJ1-3; D remains ambiguous. Germline-derived CDR1 and CDR2 are SGHKS and YYEKEE (reference sequence). The CDR3 loop spans 15 amino acids. The V end was cut by 5 bases, the J end by 0 bases, with 12 bases between. DNA for the CDR3: TGTGCCAGCAGGCGAACAGAGAACTCTGGAAACACCATATATTTT. Encoded protein: CASRRTENSGNTIYF.

This chain joins TRBV24-1 and TRBJ2-1; TRBD1 matches at 7 bases. CDR3 length: 13 amino acids. Germline V gene data show CDR1 as KGHDR and CDR2 as SFDVKD. J was trimmed by 9 bases and V by 7 bases; bases with no gene match: 8. In nucleotides, the CDR3 is TGTGCCACCAGATCGACAGGGACGGCTGAGCAGTTCTTC. Translated: CATRSTGTAEQFF.